Listed here are 22 T cell receptor beta chains from one sample, sequenced in a study of blood T cell repertoires in COVID-19. Sequencing was performed with immunoSEQ multiplex PCR; in TCRdb, only in-frame clones are kept and a portion is missing. In the table there are over 120,000 clones, nearly 90% of which are singletons. The sample consisted of peripheral blood. The receptors shown here come from a man aged 70-80 years with acute or convalescent COVID-19.

The chain employs TRBV7-8 and TRBJ1-1; 7 bases fit TRBD1. Trimming cost V 5 bases and J 1 base; bases outside gene matches: 1. The CDR3 has 13 residues. CDR1 SGHVS and CDR2 FQNEAQ come from the germline V gene. The CDR3: CASSRQGNTEAFF. The DNA for the CDR3 is TGTGCCAGCAGCCGACAGGGGAACACTGAAGCTTTCTTT.

This clone was counted a few times. This chain joins TRBV5-1 and TRBJ1-3; 8 nucleotides match TRBD1. Germline CDR1 SGHRS, CDR2 YFSETQ. The ends lost 4 bases at V and 2 bases at J; junction bases unmatched: 8. This CDR3 has 16 residues. Here the CDR3 DNA reads TGCGCCAGCAGCCAACGACAGGGGAATGCTGGAAACACCATATATTTT. This sequence encodes CASSQRQGNAGNTIYF.

The chain links TRBV9 to TRBJ1-5; 10 nucleotides agree with TRBD1. Germline lookup yields CDR1 SGDLS and CDR2 YYNGEE. The CDR3 is 15 residues long. V lost 4 bases and J lost 1; bases outside the gene matches: 2. CDR3 nucleotides: TGTGCCAGCAGCCGACAGGGGGCGAGCAATCAGCCCCAGCATTTT. It is translated as CASSRQGASNQPQHF.

The chain is built from TRBV5-4 and TRBJ2-1, with 13 positions matching TRBD2. The germline gives CDR1 SGHNT, CDR2 YYREEE (reference sequence). After removal of 4 bases from V and 6 bases from J, the junction contained 4 bases not matched to a gene. This CDR3 contains 15 residues. CDR3 amino acids: CASSRTSGSSNEQFF. CDR3 nucleotides: TGTGCCAGCAGCCGGACTAGCGGGAGCTCCAATGAGCAGTTCTTC.

The V call is TRBV28, the J call TRBJ1-1; 7 bases align to TRBD1. V shed 5 bases, J shed 4 bases, and the junction held 7 bases outside the gene matches. The CDR3 length is 14 residues. In germline, CDR1 is MDHEN, CDR2 SYDVKM. In DNA form, the CDR3 reads TGTGCCAGCAGTCCCCCAACAGGGGCCACTGAAGCTTTCTTT. Translating gives CASSPPTGATEAFF.

CDR3 sequence (DNA): TGTGCCAGCAGTTACGGGCCTTCTACTGGCTACACCTTC. Translating it yields CASSYGPSTGYTF. The rearrangement links TRBV6-5 to TRBJ1-2, with D unresolved. Trimming cost V 2 bases and J 7 bases, with 11 bases left between them. The CDR3 runs to 13 residues. The germline CDR1 and CDR2 sequences are MNHEY and SVGAGI.

The chain uses TRBV29-1 and TRBJ2-3; possible D gene TRBD1, 6 bases. The germline V and J ends were trimmed by 7 bases and 9 bases, with 14 bases remaining between them. This CDR3 comprises 11 residues. The germline CDR1 and CDR2 sequences are SQVTM and ANQGSEA. The CDR3 region is CSAKEGETQYF. The CDR3 DNA sequence: TGCAGCGCCAAAGAGGGGGAAACGCAGTATTTT.

The chain uses TRBV6-5 and TRBJ1-6, with 8 nucleotides matching TRBD1. The CDR3 has 13 residues. Per germline, CDR1 MNHEY and CDR2 SVGAGI. The ends lost 9 bases at V and 8 bases at J; junction bases unmatched: 6. For the CDR3, the DNA is TGTGCCAGTCGACAGGGGTGGGATTCACCCCTCCACTTT. This encodes CASRQGWDSPLHF.

The rearrangement links TRBV5-8 to TRBJ2-7, with D perhaps matching TRBD2 (6 bases). The CDR3 is 12 residues long. V lost 5 bases, J lost 3 bases, and 9 bases lay in between. Germline CDR1 SGHTS, CDR2 YDEGEE. Here the CDR3 reads CASRQGGYEQYF. The CDR3 nucleotides read TGTGCCAGCAGGCAGGGAGGCTACGAGCAGTACTTC.

This clone occurred a few times. A read error may account for a junction end that differs from germline. The chain employs TRBV19 and TRBJ2-3, with D possibly matching TRBD1 (6 bases). This CDR3 spans 12 amino acids. Looked up from germline, CDR1 is LNHDA and CDR2 is SQIVND (reference sequence). CDR3 nucleotide sequence: TGTGCCAGTAGTATAGGCGGACAGAAAGTCTTTTTT. Translated, it gives CASSIGGQKVFF.

This clone was observed a handful of times. The rearrangement links TRBV19 to TRBJ2-7, with 9 nucleotides matching TRBD1. CDR3 length equals 16 residues. J gave up 1 base and V 3 bases, and 7 bases lay outside the gene matches. The germline gives CDR1 LNHDA, CDR2 SQIVND (reference sequence). CDR3 sequence: CASSIDGTGPSYEQYF. CDR3 in DNA: TGTGCCAGTAGTATTGATGGGACAGGGCCTTCCTACGAGCAGTACTTC.

The rearrangement links TRBV3-1 (or the pseudogene TRBV3-2) to TRBJ1-5, with D possibly being TRBD1 (5 bases). From germline, CDR1 is LGHDT and CDR2 YNNKEL (reference sequence). The CDR3 is 14 amino acids. Trimming shortened V by 1 base and J by 5 bases, and 9 bases separated the two germline ends. As DNA, the CDR3 is TGTGCCAGCAGCCAAGGCCAGGGCTATCAGCCCCAGCATTTT. Its protein is CASSQGQGYQPQHF.

This sequence joins TRBV6-1 and TRBJ2-7, with D unclear. Germline CDR1 and CDR2: MNHNS and SASEGT. Deletions cut 5 bases from V and 1 base from J, with 9 bases between. This CDR3 region has 13 residues. The CDR3 protein is CASSPRQSYEQYF. Written as DNA, the CDR3 is TGTGCCAGCAGTCCGAGGCAGTCCTACGAGCAGTACTTC.

The chain recombines TRBV28 with TRBJ2-5, with TRBD2 matching over 7 bases. The CDR3 is 16 residues long. Germline CDR1 is MDHEN and CDR2 is SYDVKM. Trimming cost V 1 base and J 4 bases; bases outside gene matches: 9. The CDR3 region has the DNA TGTGCCAGCAGTTTATCCCAAACGGGGGGAGCAGAGACCCAGTACTTC. Translation: CASSLSQTGGAETQYF.

The chain combines TRBV25-1 with TRBJ2-2; D is unresolved. In germline, CDR1 is MGHDK, CDR2 SYGVNS. The length of the CDR3 is 15 residues. V lost 3 bases and J lost 3, with 11 bases in between. The CDR3, as DNA: TGTGCCAGCAGTGACCAAGTACAGTACACCGGGGAGCTGTTTTTT. Translating it yields CASSDQVQYTGELFF. The variable domain in full, with the rest retrieved from reference TRBV25-1 and TRBJ2-2, is EADIYQTPRYLVIGTGKKITLECSQTMGHDKMYWYQQDPGMELHLIHYSYGVNSTEKGDLSSESTVSRIRTEHFPLTLESARPSHTSQYLCASSDQVQYTGELFFGEGSRLTVL.

The chain carries TRBV28 and TRBJ2-1; TRBD2 aligns across 10 bases. Germline V CDR1 and CDR2: MDHEN, SYDVKM. This CDR3 spans 15 amino acids. Trimming cost V 3 bases and J 9 bases; bases outside gene matches: 8. Here the CDR3 reads CASSFQTSGLSEQFF. CDR3 nucleotides: TGTGCCAGCAGTTTTCAGACTAGCGGGCTAAGTGAGCAGTTCTTC.

The chain couples TRBV10-3 to TRBJ2-1; 9 bases map to TRBD2. The CDR3 is made up of 13 amino acids. V dropped 7 bases and J dropped 6; count of bases not matched to a gene: 4. CDR1 ENHRY and CDR2 SYGVKD come from the germline V gene. CDR3 DNA sequence: TGTGCCATCATGGCGGGAGGGATCAATGAGCAGTTCTTC. Translating gives CAIMAGGINEQFF.

The rearrangement links TRBV5-4 to TRBJ1-6, with D perhaps matching TRBD1 (5 bases). The germline V gene has CDR1 SGHNT and CDR2 YYREEE (reference sequence). There are 16 residues in the CDR3. The germline V and J ends were trimmed by 0 bases and 6 bases, with 13 bases remaining between them. CDR3: CASSLAGTGSNSPLHF. CDR3 bases: TGTGCCAGCAGCTTGGCGGGTACAGGTTCTAATTCACCCCTCCACTTT.

The chain employs TRBV30 and TRBJ1-2; a possible D gene is TRBD1 (5 bases). This CDR3 has 19 amino acids. The V end was cut by 3 bases, the J end by 1 base, with 27 bases between. The germline V gene has CDR1 GTSNPN and CDR2 SVGIG (reference sequence). This chain's CDR3 is CAWSLSPWQGGRFNYGYTF. The CDR3 region has the DNA TGTGCCTGGAGCTTGTCTCCCTGGCAGGGAGGGCGTTTTAACTATGGCTACACCTTC.

The chain joins TRBV6-5 to TRBJ2-3; D not certain. The CDR3 has 12 amino acids. Trimming pared 5 bases from V and 4 bases from J, leaving 7 bases between. The germline V gene encodes CDR1 MNHEY and CDR2 SVGAGI. CDR3 coding DNA: TGTGCCAGCAGTATGAGCCCAGATACGCAGTATTTT. Translated: CASSMSPDTQYF.

The sample holds a few counts of this clone. Other DNA sequences in the same sample also yield this CDR3. J is TRBJ1-4 and V is TRBV5-1; tentatively, D is TRBD1 (6 bases). CDR3 length equals 13 residues. V was pared by 7 bases and J by 6 bases, with 13 bases between. Germline V lookup: CDR1 SGHRS, CDR2 YFSETQ. This CDR3 is CASRAGVDEKLFF. In DNA, the CDR3 is TGCGCCAGCCGCGCAGGGGTCGATGAAAAACTGTTTTTT.

This clone was detected only once. The V and J genes are TRBV10-1 and TRBJ2-5, with 8 nucleotides matching TRBD2. Germline values: CDR1 WNHNN, CDR2 SYGVQD (reference sequence). V gave up 5 bases and J gave up 2 bases; unmatched junction bases: 4. This CDR3 contains 14 residues. The DNA of the CDR3 is TGCGCCAGCAGTCCACTAGCGGATCAAGAGACCCAGTACTTC. Its translation is CASSPLADQETQYF.